A single sample is the source of the 3 T cell receptor beta chains below, sequenced in a study of PD-1 blockade in classical Hodgkin lymphoma. Autologous stem cell transplantation was followed by relapse in every patient, and brentuximab vedotin exposure varied. Some clones are missing from TCRdb's copy, which holds only in-frame ones; the method was immunoSEQ multiplex PCR. This table holds 30,000 to 50,000 clones, less than 80% found once. Material: peripheral blood mononuclear cells (PBMCs), obtained at baseline. The receptors were gathered from a human donor with classical Hodgkin lymphoma.

Details on this clone: Other DNA sequences from this sample encode an identical CDR3 as well. This chain links TRBV11-2 with TRBJ2-3; D call uncertain. This CDR3 is 11 amino acids long. CDR1 is SGHAT, CDR2 FQNNGV, per germline. Trimming shortened V by 1 base and J by 6 bases, and 2 bases separated the two germline ends. The CDR3 loop is CASSLGDTQYF. CDR3 DNA sequence: TGTGCCAGCAGCTTAGGGGATACGCAGTATTTT.

The chain employs TRBV11-3 and TRBJ1-4; TRBD1 is a possible D gene (5 bases). Trimming left V 3 bases short and J 9 bases short, with 14 bases between. The CDR3 extends over 14 amino acids. Germline CDR1 is SGHNT and CDR2 is YENEEA. The chain's CDR3 is CASSLGLEAKKLFF. The DNA for the CDR3 is TGTGCCAGCAGCTTGGGGCTAGAGGCAAAAAAACTGTTTTTT.

This clone occurred once. V gene TRBV7-9 combines with J gene TRBJ1-1; D is unresolved. Germline loops: CDR1 SEHNR, CDR2 FQNEAQ (reference sequence). V was trimmed by 6 bases and J by 0 bases, leaving 14 bases between them. The CDR3 spans 15 residues. The CDR3 DNA follows: TGTGCCAGCAGTAGCCTCTTTTTGTTGAACACTGAAGCTTTCTTT. This gives the protein CASSSLFLLNTEAFF. Looking up the rest from reference TRBV7-9 and TRBJ1-1 gives the full variable domain: DTGVSQNPRHKITKRGQNVTFRCDPISEHNRLYWYRQTLGQGPEFLTYFQNEAQLEKSRLLSDRFSAERPKGSFSTLEIQRTEQGDSAMYLCASSSLFLLNTEAFFGQGTRLTVV.